A single T cell receptor (beta chain) is shown here with its context. Which antigen it targets is not known. Base qualities are not recorded, but no much larger clone differs from it by a single base. Whole blood was collected in K2EDTA tubes by collaborating institutions according to the institutions' own protocols. For TCRbeta analysis, collaborators shipped samples as frozen whole blood, isolated PBMCs, or DNA extracted from either of those sample types. The data are from a study of blood T cell repertoires in COVID-19 (dated by TCRdb to the early 2020s). Regarding the research as a whole: The collaborator samples originated in the United States, Italy and Spain and spanned the acute and convalescent phases of COVID-19. Nearly every sample came with metadata listing a de-identified subject ID, COVID-19 status, age in years and sex. The repertoires were made available in a free public database intended to serve as a resource for research on the immune response to SARS-CoV-2. The material from the prospective study consisted of cDNA or gDNA derived from T cells, B-cell-depleted T cells, or PBMCs. Where available, HLA class I and class II types were obtained from metadata supplied by the sample provider rather than from assay-based typing. Samples were obtained from the ongoing ImmuneRACE study (first 160 participants) and from 1,254 subjects provided by 6 global collaborators. The dataset comprised deeply sampled blood TCRbeta repertoires from subjects exposed to, actively infected with, or recovered from COVID-19.

Beyond this particular receptor, the publication reports: Clinical and demographic metadata were provided uncurated, with the amount varying by source and participant.

TCRbeta CDR3 regions were amplified from genomic DNA using the immunoSEQ Assay, a bias-controlled multiplex PCR. Per the original workflow: The number of nucleated cells in each sample was estimated by amplification of reference gene primers within the assay. To quantify the absolute abundance of each unique TCRbeta CDR3 rearrangement, sequence reads were collapsed and filtered. For each sample, productive Simpson clonality was calculated as the square root of Simpson's diversity index across productive rearrangements. The table was pulled from immuneACCESS by TCRdb, which kept in-frame rearrangements only. Such tables lose some clones; where checked, under half of the loss comes from unresolved V genes, and the rest has no known cause. The V and J calls and clone size come from that table; D and trimming were worked out from the DNA. This sample has about 210,000 clones in its table, and roughly nine tenths of those were observed once. The top ten clones comprise more than 0.95% of the sample.

The CDR3, cysteine through phenylalanine, is 16 amino acids long. Solely the CDR3 DNA is kept, with 48 bases framed from the first base. The germline V gene encodes CDR1 MGHRA and CDR2 YSYEKL. The junction carries 11 bases between V and J, which are trimmed by 0 bases and 2 bases respectively. This TCR came from a man aged 25 to 40 with acute or convalescent COVID-19. The chain was built from TRBV4-1 and TRBJ1-5, with no confidently assigned D gene. The specimen sequenced was peripheral blood. The nucleotide sequence is given as TGCGCCAGCAGCCAAGACAGATACGGGGGCAATCAGCCCCAGCATTTT. This sequence encodes CASSQDRYGGNQPQHF.